The 29 T cell receptor beta chains listed next were all sequenced from one sample in a study of early T cells in non-severe SARS-CoV-2 infection. TCRdb passed the 5' RACE reads through MiXCR, listing each CDR3 protein once. The sample holds tens of thousands of distinct CDR3 sequences; roughly 4.5% are singletons and the top ten take under 20%. Source material: whole blood. The receptors shown here come from an adult who was a healthcare worker with PCR-confirmed SARS-CoV-2 infection or an uninfected control (not recorded which).

The sample holds many counts of this clonotype. The gene calls are TRBV2 and TRBJ2-2; D might be TRBD2 (5 bases). The CDR3 runs 14 residues. Per germline, CDR1 SNHLY and CDR2 FYNNEI. V was shortened by 6 bases and J by 6 bases, with 14 bases between the two germline ends. CDR3: CASRADSNSGELFF. The DNA of the CDR3 is TGTGCCAGCAGGGCGGACTCTAATTCCGGGGAGCTGTTTTTT.

The chain recombines TRBV11-2 with TRBJ2-3, with D uncertain. The CDR3 is 12 amino acids. V lost 3 bases to trimming and J lost 5 bases, with 6 bases between them. Germline-derived CDR1 and CDR2 are SGHAT and FQNNGV. CDR3 bases: TGTGCCAGCAGCTTGACTCAAGATACGCAGTATTTT. This encodes CASSLTQDTQYF.

The chain uses TRBV29-1 and TRBJ1-1; D is possibly TRBD1 (5 bases). Germline lookup yields CDR1 SQVTM and CDR2 ANQGSEA. Trimming left V 6 bases short and J 4 bases short, with 12 bases between. This CDR3 has 12 residues. The CDR3 DNA follows: TGCAGCGTGGGGGATACAGCCACTGAAGCTTTCTTT. Protein sequence: CSVGDTATEAFF.

This clonotype came up a few times. V is TRBV19 and J is TRBJ2-1; D possibly corresponds to TRBD1 (5 bases). Trimming took 2 bases from V and 5 from J, leaving 10 bases between them. The CDR3 spans 14 residues. CDR1 and CDR2 from the germline V gene are LNHDA and SQIVND (reference sequence). The CDR3 sequence is CASSISGLHNEQFF. Here the CDR3 DNA reads TGTGCCAGTAGTATATCAGGGCTCCACAATGAGCAGTTCTTC.

This clonotype was seen many times. This CDR3 reads CASSLGTEPELGTF. CDR3 sequence (DNA): TGTGCCAGCAGCTTAGGCACAGAGCCGGAGTTGGGCACCTTC. The chain has TRBV7-8 and TRBJ1-2; D is unclear. Trimming stripped 1 base from V and 13 bases from J, with 19 bases between. The CDR3 contains 14 residues. The V gene's germline CDR1 is SGHVS and CDR2 FQNEAQ. Combining the CDR3 with reference TRBV7-8 and TRBJ1-2 gives the whole variable domain GAGVSQSPRYKVAKRGQDVALRCDPISGHVSLFWYQQALGQGPEFLTYFQNEAQLDKSGLPSDRFFAERPEGSVSTLKIQRTQQEDSAVYLCASSLGTEPELGTFGSGTRLTVV.

This clonotype came up many times. J is TRBJ1-5 and V is TRBV12-3 or TRBV12-4; perhaps TRBD1 as D (6 bases). The germline V and J ends were trimmed by 7 bases and 4 bases, with 17 bases remaining between them. This CDR3 is built from 15 residues. As DNA, the CDR3 is TGTGCCAGCACCCACCGGGACATCGAGAATCAGCCCCAGCATTTT. This gives the protein CASTHRDIENQPQHF.

In its sample, this clonotype was seen once. The V gene is TRBV5-1, the J gene TRBJ2-3, with a possible D match to TRBD2 (6 bases). CDR1 and CDR2 from the germline V gene are SGHRS and YFSETQ. This CDR3 spans 18 amino acids. Trimming pared 4 bases from V and 1 base from J, leaving 22 bases between. The CDR3 DNA is TGCGCCAGCAGCAACGGTCAGCAGCCGGGGGTTGGCACAGATACGCAGTATTTT. Its translation: CASSNGQQPGVGTDTQYF. Variable domain in full (rest from reference TRBV5-1 and TRBJ2-3): KAGVTQTPRYLIKTRGQQVTLSCSPISGHRSVSWYQQTPGQGLQFLFEYFSETQRNKGNFPGRFSGRQFSNSRSEMNVSTLELGDSALYLCASSNGQQPGVGTDTQYFGPGTRLTVL.

The gene calls are TRBV5-6 and TRBJ1-6, with D tentatively TRBD1 (6 bases). The CDR3 runs 14 residues. The V end lost 1 base, the J end lost 10 bases, and 12 bases lay between the germline ends. The V gene's germline CDR1 is SGHDT and CDR2 YYEEEE. CDR3 sequence: CASSLLQGVSPLHF. The CDR3 DNA follows: TGTGCCAGCAGCTTGTTACAGGGTGTCTCACCCCTCCACTTT. The entire variable domain, with the rest obtained from reference TRBV5-6 and TRBJ1-6, is as follows: DAGVTQSPTHLIKTRGQQVTLRCSPKSGHDTVSWYQQALGQGPQFIFQYYEEEERQRGNFPDRFSGHQFPNYSSELNVNALLLGDSALYLCASSLLQGVSPLHFGNGTRLTVT.

This clonotype turned up a few times. This chain uses TRBV6-1 with TRBJ1-2; 9 bases fit TRBD1. Unmatched junction bases numbered 17, after V lost 4 bases and J lost 5 bases. The CDR3 has 18 residues. CDR1 and CDR2 (germline): MNHNS, SASEGT. The CDR3 nucleotides are TGTGCCAGCAGTGGCACAGGGGGCAATACCCTCGACGTATATGGCTACACCTTC. This translates into CASSGTGGNTLDVYGYTF.

The chain combines TRBV15 with TRBJ1-1; 7 bases are a match to TRBD1. The germline CDR1 and CDR2 sequences are LNHNV and YYDKDF (reference sequence). Losses at the gene ends were 0 bases for V and 2 bases for J; bases not matched to a gene: 12. This CDR3 is 18 amino acids long. The CDR3 DNA is TGTGCCACCAGCAGAGAGGGGACAGAAATATCGACTAACACTGAAGCTTTCTTT. Translated, it gives CATSREGTEISTNTEAFF.

This clonotype qualifies as medium-sized. The chain has TRBV7-2 and TRBJ2-3, with D uncertain. CDR3 size: 11 residues. Germline loops: CDR1 SGHTA, CDR2 FQGNSA. The ends were cut back, 5 bases at V and 2 bases at J, with 2 bases in the middle. The CDR3, as DNA: TGTGCCAGCAGCCCCACAGATACGCAGTATTTT. Translating gives CASSPTDTQYF.

At least ten counts were recorded for this clonotype. Here the CDR3 reads CSASQQGRGEQYF. CDR3 DNA sequence: TGCAGTGCTAGTCAGCAGGGTCGTGGCGAGCAGTACTTC. The rearrangement joins TRBV20-1 to TRBJ2-7; a possible D gene is TRBD1 (5 bases). Germline-derived CDR1 and CDR2 are DFQATT and SNEGSKA (reference sequence). V was pared by 3 bases and J by 6 bases, with 15 bases between. This CDR3 is 13 amino acids long.

This clonotype was recorded many times. The gene calls are TRBV7-2 and TRBJ2-1; TRBD1 matches 11 bases. The V and J ends lost 5 bases and 3 bases, in that order; junction bases with no gene match: 3. This CDR3 spans 15 amino acids. Germline V gene sequence: CDR1 SGHTA, CDR2 FQGNSA. The CDR3 bases are TGTGCCAGCAGCCACGGGACAGGGGGCTACAATGAGCAGTTCTTC. Encoded protein: CASSHGTGGYNEQFF.

This clonotype is categorized as medium-sized. The gene calls are TRBV6-2 or TRBV6-3 and TRBJ2-5; perhaps D is TRBD1 or TRBD2 (5 bases each). Trimming removed 4 bases from V and 4 bases from J, with 16 bases in between. CDR1 MNHEY and CDR2 SVGEGT come from the germline V gene. This CDR3 has 15 amino acids. CDR3 in DNA: TGTGCCAGCAGTTCCGGAAGGGGAGCTGGAGAGACCCAGTACTTC. The encoded protein is CASSSGRGAGETQYF.

This chain connects TRBV27 to TRBJ2-7; 8 bases align to TRBD1. The CDR3 loop spans 16 amino acids. The V and J ends lost 1 base and 4 bases, in that order; junction bases with no gene match: 9. Germline loops: CDR1 MNHEY, CDR2 SMNVEV (reference sequence). The CDR3, as DNA: TGTGCCAGCAGTTTATACGGGACAGGCCTTGGGTACGAGCAGTACTTC. It translates to CASSLYGTGLGYEQYF.

This clonotype was counted many times. This chain uses TRBV4-3 with TRBJ2-1, with D perhaps TRBD1 (5 bases). The CDR3 has 15 amino acids. The ends were cut back, 3 bases at V and 8 bases at J, with 17 bases in the middle. In germline, CDR1 is LGHNA, CDR2 YSLEER. CDR3 protein: CASSHARKGIYEQFF. The DNA of the CDR3 is TGCGCCAGCAGCCATGCTAGGAAGGGGATATATGAGCAGTTCTTC.

By share of the sample, this clonotype is large. This chain joins TRBV10-2 and TRBJ1-2; D is unclear. CDR3 size: 11 residues. The germline CDR1 and CDR2 sequences are WSHSY and SAAADI. The V and J ends lost 0 bases and 8 bases respectively, with 4 bases between them. CDR3 nucleotide sequence: TGCGCCAGCAGTGAGTCCGGGGGCTACACCTTC. Translating it yields CASSESGGYTF.

This clonotype showed up just a few times. The chain has TRBV3-1 and TRBJ1-2; possibly TRBD1 for D (5 bases). Trimming removed 4 bases at V and 0 bases at J, with 12 bases between. The CDR3 consists of 15 residues. CDR1 and CDR2 from the germline V gene are LGHDT and YNNKEL (reference sequence). The DNA for the CDR3 is TGTGCCAGCAGCCGGGGACTCCTAGCTAACTATGGCTACACCTTC. It translates to CASSRGLLANYGYTF.

This clonotype was seen many times. The chain is built from TRBV5-1 and TRBJ1-4; D perhaps matches TRBD1 (5 bases). The CDR3 is 17 amino acids. Trimming cost V 1 base and J 4 bases, with 17 bases left between them. CDR1 SGHRS and CDR2 YFSETQ come from the germline V gene. In DNA form, the CDR3 reads TGCGCCAGCAGCTTGAGGGCGGACATAACCCGTAATGAAAAACTGTTTTTT. This codes for CASSLRADITRNEKLFF.

The V call is TRBV9, the J call TRBJ2-1; no reliable D call. CDR1 SGDLS and CDR2 YYNGEE come from the germline V gene. This CDR3 is built from 13 residues. V was shortened by 5 bases and J by 5 bases, with 11 bases between the two germline ends. In nucleotides, the CDR3 is TGTGCCAGCAGTGCCCCCCAGCACAATGAGCAGTTCTTC. Its translation: CASSAPQHNEQFF.

This clonotype was observed a single time. A much larger clone is a single base away; this may be a read error. Likely a read error: the CDR3 ends without its conserved phenylalanine or tryptophan. The J gene is TRBJ1-1, the V gene TRBV30; D not certain. V was pared by 4 bases and J by 5 bases, with 8 bases between. The germline gives CDR1 GTSNPN, CDR2 SVGIG (reference sequence). The CDR3 is 11 residues long. This chain's CDR3 is CAWTRRTEAFL. Here the CDR3 DNA reads TGTGCCTGGACCCGGAGGACTGAAGCTTTCCTT.

The gene calls are TRBV29-1 and TRBJ1-1, with 9 bases that match TRBD1. The V and J ends lost 8 bases and 3 bases, in that order; junction bases with no gene match: 7. This CDR3 contains 13 residues. The germline gives CDR1 SQVTM, CDR2 ANQGSEA. The CDR3 is CSSYRGRDTEAFF. CDR3 bases: TGCAGCTCTTACAGGGGGCGCGACACTGAAGCTTTCTTT.

Ten or more counts support this clonotype. This rearrangement joins TRBV3-1 to TRBJ1-4; possibly TRBD1 for D (5 bases). Germline CDR1 and CDR2: LGHDT and YNNKEL (reference sequence). The CDR3 has 17 amino acids. V was cut by 0 bases and J by 5 bases, with 16 bases left in between. CDR3 sequence: CASSQDPPGRGNEKLFF. The CDR3 DNA follows: TGTGCCAGCAGCCAAGATCCCCCGGGACGAGGAAATGAAAAACTGTTTTTT.

This clonotype qualifies as medium-sized. The genes are TRBV3-1 and TRBJ2-7; D gene ambiguous. V dropped 9 bases and J dropped 4 bases, with 7 bases sitting between them. The CDR3 contains 10 residues. CDR1 is LGHDT and CDR2 is YNNKEL in the germline V gene (reference sequence). The CDR3 DNA reads TGTGCCAGTGCTTCTTACGAGCAGTACTTC. Its translation is CASASYEQYF.

The chain couples TRBV2 to TRBJ2-3; TRBD2 matches at 12 bases. The CDR3 extends over 16 amino acids. With V trimmed by 2 bases and J by 3 bases, 3 bases remained unmatched. Germline values: CDR1 SNHLY, CDR2 FYNNEI. CDR3: CASSERLAGETDTQYF. As DNA, the CDR3 is TGTGCCAGCAGTGAACGACTAGCGGGGGAGACAGATACGCAGTATTTT.

V is TRBV27 and J is TRBJ2-1; a weak D match, TRBD1 (6 bases). CDR3 length: 11 amino acids. Germline assignment: CDR1 MNHEY and CDR2 SMNVEV (reference sequence). V was cut by 2 bases and J by 10 bases, with 6 bases left in between. DNA for the CDR3: TGTGCCAGCAGTTTAAGGGGGGAGCAGTTCTTC. Translating gives CASSLRGEQFF.

The table lists this clonotype with many counts. The chain joins TRBV7-9 to TRBJ1-2, with D hard to call. This CDR3 is built from 11 residues. Germline V gives CDR1 SEHNR, CDR2 FQNEAQ (reference sequence). V lost 1 base to trimming and J lost 8 bases, with 5 bases between them. The CDR3 sequence is CASSLVEGYTF. DNA of the CDR3: TGTGCCAGCAGCTTAGTGGAAGGCTACACCTTC.

This clonotype was observed a handful of times. The chain employs TRBV27 and TRBJ1-1; D is ambiguous. Looked up from germline, CDR1 is MNHEY and CDR2 is SMNVEV (reference sequence). The V end was cut by 3 bases, the J end by 11 bases, with 25 bases between. The CDR3 covers 16 residues. CDR3 residues: CASSFIEVVFFKGAFF. CDR3 nucleotide sequence: TGTGCCAGCAGTTTCATCGAGGTGGTTTTCTTTAAAGGGGCTTTCTTT.

This clonotype was recorded at least ten times. The chain couples TRBV6-5 to TRBJ1-3, with 10 bases lining up with TRBD1. CDR1 MNHEY and CDR2 SVGAGI come from the germline V gene. The CDR3 consists of 16 residues. V trimming: 2 bases; J trimming: 5 bases; junction bases outside the gene matches: 6. The DNA of the CDR3 is TGTGCCAGCAGTTACCGGACAGGGGGAGGTCGAAACACCATATATTTT. Its protein product is CASSYRTGGGRNTIYF.